A selection of T cell receptor beta chains follows, all from one sample in a study of metastatic and nonmetastatic thyroid tumors. With MiXCR, TCRdb reprocessed the PCR reads. Of 20,000 or so clones detected, around a quarter appear once; the ten largest clones hold 6% to 7.5%. The sequenced sample was blood. The source is a female donor with papillary thyroid cancer or a benign thyroid nodule (not recorded which). Some clones in this sample may be carry-over from other donors' samples. Both conserved end residues are part of each CDR3. The order of the fields is CDR3 length, J gene, V gene, clone size, D gene, CDR3 DNA, CDR3 protein. A D gene is named only where the DNA matches it firmly. The size of a clone is reported for some rows only, either as once, few or many, or as a class for expanded clones.

cdr3_length: 13
j_call: TRBJ2-3
v_call: TRBV6-1
clone_size: .
d_call: .
cdr3_nt: TGTGCCAGCAGTGAGCGGGATCAATATACGCAGTACTTT
cdr3_aa: CASSERDQYTQYF

cdr3_length: 13
j_call: TRBJ1-2
v_call: TRBV19
clone_size: few
d_call: TRBD1
cdr3_nt: TGTGCCAGTAGTCCGGACAGGGGGGTCGGCTACACCTTC
cdr3_aa: CASSPDRGVGYTF

cdr3_length: 15
j_call: TRBJ2-1
v_call: TRBV7-3
clone_size: .
d_call: .
cdr3_nt: TGTGTCAGCAGCCCAGACGTTCTTACGAGCAATGAGCAGTTCTTC
cdr3_aa: CVSSPDVLTSNEQFF

cdr3_length: 13
j_call: TRBJ1-1
v_call: TRBV6-1
clone_size: .
d_call: .
cdr3_nt: TGTGCCAGCAGTAGCTTGGAAGGGACTGAAGCTTTCTTT
cdr3_aa: CASSSLEGTEAFF

cdr3_length: 16
j_call: TRBJ1-4
v_call: TRBV30
clone_size: many
d_call: .
cdr3_nt: TGTGCCTGGAGTCGTGACACGGTGAAAACTAATGAAAAACTGTTTTTT
cdr3_aa: CAWSRDTVKTNEKLFF

cdr3_length: 16
j_call: TRBJ1-4
v_call: TRBV4-1
clone_size: .
d_call: .
cdr3_nt: TGCGCCAGCAGCCAAGCCCATGGCGCAACTAATGAAAAACTGTTTTTT
cdr3_aa: CASSQAHGATNEKLFF

cdr3_length: 10
j_call: TRBJ1-1
v_call: TRBV19
clone_size: .
d_call: .
cdr3_nt: TGTGCCGGTGGGAACACTGAAGCTCTCTTT
cdr3_aa: CAGGNTEALF

cdr3_length: 14
j_call: TRBJ2-1
v_call: TRBV20-1
clone_size: many
d_call: TRBD2
cdr3_nt: TGCAGTGCTAGGACTAGCGTCGACTACAATGAGCAGTTCTTC
cdr3_aa: CSARTSVDYNEQFF

cdr3_length: 15
j_call: TRBJ1-1
v_call: TRBV20-1
clone_size: .
d_call: .
cdr3_nt: TGCAGTGCTAGAGATGCGACATGGAGGATTACTGAAGCTTTCTTT
cdr3_aa: CSARDATWRITEAFF

cdr3_length: 18
j_call: TRBJ1-6
v_call: TRBV19
clone_size: many
d_call: TRBD1
cdr3_nt: TGTGCCAGTAGTATCCTTGGCATCCGACAGGGGGTAGGGTCACCCCTCCACTTT
cdr3_aa: CASSILGIRQGVGSPLHF

cdr3_length: 16
j_call: TRBJ1-5
v_call: TRBV4-2
clone_size: many
d_call: .
cdr3_nt: TGTGCCAGCAGCCAAGATGAGCGGTCCCCCCCCGGGCCCCAGCATTTT
cdr3_aa: CASSQDERSPPGPQHF

cdr3_length: 14
j_call: TRBJ1-5
v_call: TRBV20-1
clone_size: many
d_call: .
cdr3_nt: TGCAGTGCCGAAGAGGTAGGGGGCAATCAGCCCCAGCATTTT
cdr3_aa: CSAEEVGGNQPQHF

cdr3_length: 14
j_call: TRBJ2-7
v_call: TRBV20-1
clone_size: once
d_call: .
cdr3_nt: TGCAGTGCTCCCAGCGCGGGGAGCGGCTACGAGCAGTACTTC
cdr3_aa: CSAPSAGSGYEQYF

cdr3_length: 15
j_call: TRBJ2-7
v_call: TRBV20-1
clone_size: few
d_call: TRBD1
cdr3_nt: TGCAGTGCGCCTCCCGGGACAGGGGGCGCCTACGAGCAGTACTTC
cdr3_aa: CSAPPGTGGAYEQYF

cdr3_length: 13
j_call: TRBJ2-7
v_call: TRBV20-1
clone_size: .
d_call: .
cdr3_nt: TGCAGTGCTAGAGATAGCTCCTCCTACGAGCAGTACTTC
cdr3_aa: CSARDSSSYEQYF

cdr3_length: 15
j_call: TRBJ1-5
v_call: TRBV6-1
clone_size: medium-sized
d_call: .
cdr3_nt: TGTGCCAGCACCCCGACAGCGTATAGCAATCAGCCCCAGCATTTT
cdr3_aa: CASTPTAYSNQPQHF

cdr3_length: 14
j_call: TRBJ2-3
v_call: TRBV12-3/TRBV12-4
clone_size: few
d_call: .
cdr3_nt: TGTGCCAGCAGTTTAGCGGGAGTTACAGATACGCAGTATTTT
cdr3_aa: CASSLAGVTDTQYF

cdr3_length: 14
j_call: TRBJ1-1
v_call: TRBV12-3/TRBV12-4
clone_size: medium-sized
d_call: TRBD1
cdr3_nt: TGTGCCAGCAGGATCGGGACAGAGAACACTGAAGCTTTCTTT
cdr3_aa: CASRIGTENTEAFF

cdr3_length: 15
j_call: TRBJ1-1
v_call: TRBV27
clone_size: few
d_call: .
cdr3_nt: TGTGCCAGCAGTATAAACAGGTGGGGAGGCACTGAAGCTTTCTTT
cdr3_aa: CASSINRWGGTEAFF

cdr3_length: 14
j_call: TRBJ1-5
v_call: TRBV24-1
clone_size: medium-sized
d_call: .
cdr3_nt: TGTGCCACCAGTGACAGCAATAGCAATCAGCCCCAGCATTTT
cdr3_aa: CATSDSNSNQPQHF

cdr3_length: 14
j_call: TRBJ2-7
v_call: TRBV28
clone_size: medium-sized
d_call: TRBD1
cdr3_nt: TGTGCCAGCAGTACACAGGGGGCTTCCTACGAGCAGTACTTC
cdr3_aa: CASSTQGASYEQYF

cdr3_length: 13
j_call: TRBJ1-4
v_call: TRBV3-1
clone_size: many
d_call: .
cdr3_nt: TGTGCCAGCAGCCAAGGGACAGACGGAAAACTGTTTTTT
cdr3_aa: CASSQGTDGKLFF

cdr3_length: 16
j_call: TRBJ2-7
v_call: TRBV28
clone_size: .
d_call: .
cdr3_nt: TGTGCCAGCAGTTTATGGCGGGCGGGGATGGCCTACGAGCAGTACTTC
cdr3_aa: CASSLWRAGMAYEQYF

cdr3_length: 12
j_call: TRBJ1-6
v_call: TRBV6-1
clone_size: few
d_call: .
cdr3_nt: TGTGCCAGCAAAGATGGGTCCTCACCCCTCCACTTT
cdr3_aa: CASKDGSSPLHF

cdr3_length: 14
j_call: TRBJ1-4
v_call: TRBV2
clone_size: medium-sized
d_call: .
cdr3_nt: TGTGCCAGCAGGGAAAGGCCCTCAAATGAAAAACTGTTTTTT
cdr3_aa: CASRERPSNEKLFF

cdr3_length: 11
j_call: TRBJ2-5
v_call: TRBV10-3
clone_size: .
d_call: TRBD1
cdr3_nt: TGTGCCATCAGCGACGGGACAGGGCATTACTTC
cdr3_aa: CAISDGTGHYF

cdr3_length: 12
j_call: TRBJ2-7
v_call: TRBV20-1
clone_size: medium-sized
d_call: .
cdr3_nt: TGCAGTGCTAGATCATGGGATTACGAGCAGTACTTC
cdr3_aa: CSARSWDYEQYF

cdr3_length: 19
j_call: TRBJ1-3
v_call: TRBV6-2/TRBV6-3
clone_size: .
d_call: .
cdr3_nt: TGTGCCAGCAGTTACTCGGGGGCCACTGACGGGGACTCTGGAAACACCATATATTTT
cdr3_aa: CASSYSGATDGDSGNTIYF

cdr3_length: 14
j_call: TRBJ1-6
v_call: TRBV28
clone_size: few
d_call: .
cdr3_nt: TGTGCCAGCAGCCCACCGGGAGATAATTCACCCCTCCACTTT
cdr3_aa: CASSPPGDNSPLHF

cdr3_length: 16
j_call: TRBJ2-2
v_call: TRBV3-2
clone_size: many
d_call: .
cdr3_nt: TGTGCCAGCAGCCAAGAGCGGGAGCCGAGCACCGGGGAGCTGTTTTTT
cdr3_aa: CASSQEREPSTGELFF

cdr3_length: 14
j_call: TRBJ2-7
v_call: TRBV11-2
clone_size: .
d_call: TRBD1
cdr3_nt: TGTGCCAGCAACCTACAGGGGGCGAGCTACGAGCAGTACTTC
cdr3_aa: CASNLQGASYEQYF

cdr3_length: 15
j_call: TRBJ1-5
v_call: TRBV18
clone_size: many
d_call: TRBD1
cdr3_nt: TGTGCCAGCTCAACAGGGGGCGATTCGTACCAGCCCCAGCATTTT
cdr3_aa: CASSTGGDSYQPQHF

cdr3_length: 13
j_call: TRBJ1-1
v_call: TRBV6-4
clone_size: medium-sized
d_call: .
cdr3_nt: TGTGCCAGCAGTGACTCGATGAACACTGAAGCTTTCTTT
cdr3_aa: CASSDSMNTEAFF

cdr3_length: 12
j_call: TRBJ2-3
v_call: TRBV7-2
clone_size: few
d_call: .
cdr3_nt: TGTGCCAGCAGCTTGGATCTGGATACGCAGTATTTT
cdr3_aa: CASSLDLDTQYF

cdr3_length: 14
j_call: TRBJ1-5
v_call: TRBV6-1
clone_size: medium-sized
d_call: TRBD1
cdr3_nt: TGTGCCAGCAGCCTACAGGGGAGTGATCAGCCCCAGCATTTT
cdr3_aa: CASSLQGSDQPQHF

cdr3_length: 15
j_call: TRBJ2-2
v_call: TRBV6-1
clone_size: .
d_call: .
cdr3_nt: TGTGCCAGCAGTCAGGCCATGGGGAACACCTTGGAGCTGTTTTTT
cdr3_aa: CASSQAMGNTLELFF

cdr3_length: 16
j_call: TRBJ2-3
v_call: TRBV7-6
clone_size: many
d_call: .
cdr3_nt: TGTGCCAGCAGCTTAGAAGGAGGCGGTACCACAGATACGCAGTATTTT
cdr3_aa: CASSLEGGGTTDTQYF

cdr3_length: 14
j_call: TRBJ2-7
v_call: TRBV5-1
clone_size: few
d_call: .
cdr3_nt: TGCGCCAGCAGCTTGGCGGGGAACTCCTACGAGCAGTACTTC
cdr3_aa: CASSLAGNSYEQYF

cdr3_length: 16
j_call: TRBJ2-3
v_call: TRBV6-1
clone_size: .
d_call: TRBD1
cdr3_nt: TGTGTCAGCAGGCGAGGGACAGTAGAATTCACAGATACGCAGTATTTT
cdr3_aa: CVSRRGTVEFTDTQYF

cdr3_length: 18
j_call: TRBJ1-2
v_call: TRBV12-3/TRBV12-4
clone_size: many
d_call: TRBD1
cdr3_nt: TGTGCCAGCAGTTTAGCAGGACAGGGGGCTGAGGCTAACTATGGCTACACCTTC
cdr3_aa: CASSLAGQGAEANYGYTF

cdr3_length: 15
j_call: TRBJ1-2
v_call: TRBV6-1
clone_size: .
d_call: TRBD1
cdr3_nt: TGTGCCAGCAGTCACCAGGGGGAGATAGGATATGGCTACACCTTC
cdr3_aa: CASSHQGEIGYGYTF